These T cell receptor beta chains were read from a single sample in a study of blood T cells in healthy people across ages. TCRdb redid the calling of the 5' RACE reads with MiXCR, one entry per CDR3 protein. The profile shows some 1.5 million distinct CDR3 sequences, under 30% of them singletons. Sequences were obtained from blood. The receptor source for this set is a woman aged 25 to 39 in good health. CDR3s include the opening cysteine and the closing phenylalanine or tryptophan. D genes are given only for firm matches. Part of the rows lack a size; the others show once, few, many or a class for expanded clones.

v_call: TRBV7-2
j_call: TRBJ2-7
d_call: NA
clone_size: few
cdr3_aa: CASSFTLRDATSYEQYF
cdr3_nt: TGTGCCAGCAGCTTTACACTCCGGGACGCCACTTCCTACGAGCAGTACTTC

v_call: TRBV3-1
j_call: TRBJ2-1
d_call: NA
clone_size: few
cdr3_aa: CASSQEYRTVNEQFF
cdr3_nt: TGTGCCAGCAGCCAAGAATATAGGACGGTGAATGAGCAGTTCTTC

v_call: TRBV7-3
j_call: TRBJ2-1
d_call: NA
clone_size: few
cdr3_aa: CASSPMTSGSGEQFF
cdr3_nt: TGTGCCAGCAGCCCGATGACCTCTGGGAGTGGTGAGCAGTTCTTC

v_call: TRBV6-2/TRBV6-3
j_call: TRBJ1-6
d_call: NA
clone_size: NA
cdr3_aa: CASTALNNSPLHF
cdr3_nt: TGTGCCAGCACCGCCCTGAATAATTCACCCCTCCACTTT

v_call: TRBV7-2
j_call: TRBJ2-1
d_call: NA
clone_size: many
cdr3_aa: CASSSGLGTAGRGLYNEQFF
cdr3_nt: TGTGCCAGCAGCTCGGGATTGGGGACAGCGGGAAGGGGGCTCTACAATGAGCAGTTCTTC

v_call: TRBV28
j_call: TRBJ2-7
d_call: TRBD2
clone_size: NA
cdr3_aa: CASSPFSSGAHEQYF
cdr3_nt: TGTGCCAGCAGCCCCTTTTCTAGCGGGGCACACGAGCAGTACTTC

v_call: TRBV29-1
j_call: TRBJ1-1
d_call: NA
clone_size: NA
cdr3_aa: CSVDLGGRTEAFF
cdr3_nt: TGCAGCGTTGATTTAGGGGGACGGACTGAAGCTTTCTTT

v_call: TRBV20-1
j_call: TRBJ2-2
d_call: TRBD1
clone_size: NA
cdr3_aa: CSARDRAAGELFF
cdr3_nt: TGCAGTGCTAGGGACAGGGCCGCCGGGGAGCTGTTTTTT

v_call: TRBV20-1
j_call: TRBJ2-5
d_call: TRBD2
clone_size: NA
cdr3_aa: CSAHRLAGQETQYF
cdr3_nt: TGCAGTGCTCATAGACTAGCGGGGCAAGAGACCCAGTACTTC

v_call: TRBV27
j_call: TRBJ1-5
d_call: NA
clone_size: few
cdr3_aa: CASSPGPGPDQPQHF
cdr3_nt: TGTGCCAGCAGTCCGGGCCCCGGGCCCGATCAGCCCCAGCATTTT

v_call: TRBV10-3
j_call: TRBJ2-5
d_call: TRBD2
clone_size: few
cdr3_aa: CAIASGTEETQYF
cdr3_nt: TGTGCCATCGCAAGCGGGACTGAAGAGACCCAGTACTTC

v_call: TRBV2
j_call: TRBJ2-4
d_call: TRBD1
clone_size: many
cdr3_aa: CASRLDRVALAKNIQYF
cdr3_nt: TGTGCCAGCAGATTGGACAGGGTAGCTTTAGCCAAAAACATTCAGTACTTC

v_call: TRBV27
j_call: TRBJ2-1
d_call: NA
clone_size: NA
cdr3_aa: CSKGNEQFF
cdr3_nt: TGTTCGAAGGGCAATGAGCAGTTCTTC

v_call: TRBV30
j_call: TRBJ2-7
d_call: NA
clone_size: few
cdr3_aa: CAWRQYFSYEQYF
cdr3_nt: TGTGCCTGGAGACAGTACTTCTCCTACGAGCAGTACTTC

v_call: TRBV5-1
j_call: TRBJ2-3
d_call: TRBD2
clone_size: NA
cdr3_aa: CASSDLAGVADTQYF
cdr3_nt: TGCGCCAGCAGCGATCTAGCGGGAGTCGCAGATACGCAGTATTTT

v_call: TRBV29-1
j_call: TRBJ2-4
d_call: NA
clone_size: NA
cdr3_aa: CSVERGAKNIQYF
cdr3_nt: TGCAGCGTTGAAAGGGGCGCCAAAAACATTCAGTACTTC

v_call: TRBV19
j_call: TRBJ2-2
d_call: NA
clone_size: NA
cdr3_aa: CASSIAANTGELFF
cdr3_nt: TGTGCCAGTAGTATCGCAGCGAACACCGGGGAGCTGTTTTTT

v_call: TRBV6-6
j_call: TRBJ2-7
d_call: NA
clone_size: many
cdr3_aa: CASTRSSRASYEQYF
cdr3_nt: TGTGCCAGCACAAGATCGTCCAGGGCGTCCTACGAGCAGTACTTC